Following are 8 T cell receptor beta chains from one sample sequenced in a study of sequential checkpoint blockade in melanoma. Sequenced by immunoSEQ multiplex PCR; TCRdb stores in-frame clones only, minus some. Of about 37,000 clones in the sample, about 30% were seen once. Treatment defined: randomized to nivolumab then ipilimumab (arm A) or the reverse (arm B). Sequences were derived from tumor tissue (inferred from file names), sampled from a patient given nivolumab and ipilimumab in sequence. These receptors originate from a human donor with melanoma.

The rearrangement joins TRBV6-8 to TRBJ1-1, with D possibly matching TRBD1 (5 bases). V shed 2 bases and J shed 6 bases, with 10 bases lying between them. Germline lookup yields CDR1 MNHGY and CDR2 SAAAGT. This CDR3 region has 13 residues. The chain's CDR3 is CASSYPGRAEAFF. DNA of the CDR3: TGTGCCAGCAGTTACCCAGGGAGGGCTGAAGCTTTCTTT.

The CDR3 spells CATHHRGAGGANVLTF. CDR3 nucleotides: TGTGCCACTCATCACAGGGGGGCTGGAGGGGCCAACGTCCTGACTTTC. The chain recombines TRBV28 with TRBJ2-6; the match to TRBD1 covers 8 bases. Germline trimming cut 10 bases from V and 4 bases from J; bases unmatched to any gene: 12. The CDR3 covers 16 residues. In germline, CDR1 is MDHEN, CDR2 SYDVKM.

A few counts support this clone. The chain links TRBV9 to TRBJ2-1; TRBD1 or TRBD2 may be the D gene (5 bases each). Looked up from germline, CDR1 is SGDLS and CDR2 is YYNGEE. The V and J ends lost 5 bases and 7 bases respectively, with 13 bases between them. The CDR3 runs to 13 residues. The CDR3 nucleotides are TGTGCCAGCAGGGGACCCCTCGGAAATGAGCAGTTCTTC. It yields the protein CASRGPLGNEQFF.

This clone was recorded a few times. The rearrangement uses TRBV6-8 and TRBJ1-2, with TRBD1 as a possible D gene (5 bases). Trimming took off 4 bases at V and 4 bases at J, with 10 bases between the two ends. CDR1 MNHGY and CDR2 SAAAGT come from the germline V gene. The CDR3 covers 13 residues. CDR3 region: CASSFQGAYGYTF. The CDR3 DNA sequence: TGTGCCAGCAGTTTCCAAGGGGCCTATGGCTACACCTTC.

The chain uses TRBV30 and TRBJ2-3; 8 bases align to TRBD1. CDR3 size: 15 residues. Trimming at V came to 4 bases and at J to 3 bases, leaving 9 bases not matched to a gene. Germline CDR1 GTSNPN, CDR2 SVGIG (reference sequence). The CDR3 spells CAWTQTGVATDTQYF. CDR3 sequence (DNA): TGTGCCTGGACTCAGACAGGGGTCGCAACAGATACGCAGTATTTT.

DNA for the CDR3: TGTGCCAGCAGTGACCCCCGGAAGGGTGGGGACACTGAAGCTTTCTTT. Residues: CASSDPRKGGDTEAFF. The rearrangement uses TRBV6-8 and TRBJ1-1; the D is unclear. V lost 5 bases and J lost 3, with 19 bases in between. Germline CDR1 is MNHGY and CDR2 is SAAAGT. The CDR3 contains 16 residues.

In its sample, this clone was seen many times. The gene calls are TRBV11-3 and TRBJ2-5; D remains unclear. The CDR3 has 14 residues. V shed 3 bases and J shed 2 bases, with 10 bases lying between them. From germline, CDR1 is SGHNT and CDR2 YENEEA. The chain's CDR3 is CASSLKQRQETQYF. Written as DNA, the CDR3 is TGTGCCAGCAGCTTGAAACAGAGACAAGAGACCCAGTACTTC.

The rearrangement uses TRBV15 and TRBJ1-1; 10 nucleotides match TRBD1. V shed 4 bases and J 1 base; nucleotides not matched to a gene: 9. The CDR3 spans 17 residues. In germline, CDR1 is LNHNV, CDR2 YYDKDF (reference sequence). CDR3: CATSKETGGRGNTEAFF. The CDR3 DNA follows: TGTGCCACCAGCAAGGAGACAGGGGGCAGGGGGAACACTGAAGCTTTCTTT. Combining the CDR3 with reference TRBV15 and TRBJ1-1 gives the whole variable domain DAMVIQNPRYQVTQFGKPVTLSCSQTLNHNVMYWYQQKSSQAPKLLFHYYDKDFNNEADTPDNFQSRRPNTSFCFLDIRSPGLGDTAMYLCATSKETGGRGNTEAFFGQGTRLTVV.